Presented here are 20 T cell receptor beta chains from one specimen sequenced in a study of early T cells in non-severe SARS-CoV-2 infection. MiXCR, run by TCRdb on the 5' RACE reads, gives a single entry per CDR3 protein. Of tens of thousands of distinct CDR3 sequences listed, approximately 13% are singletons. What was sequenced was whole blood. Source of these receptors: an adult who was a healthcare worker with PCR-confirmed SARS-CoV-2 infection or an uninfected control (not recorded which).

This clonotype was counted ten times or more. This chain connects TRBV28 to TRBJ1-1; TRBD1 matches at 10 bases. The germline gives CDR1 MDHEN, CDR2 SYDVKM. Trimming took 2 bases from V and 5 from J; bases not matched to a gene: 5. The CDR3 consists of 15 residues. CDR3 nucleotide sequence: TGTGCCAGCAGTTTACCGGACAGGGGGGCTACTGAAGCTTTCTTT. Encoded protein: CASSLPDRGATEAFF.

The J gene is TRBJ2-7, the V gene TRBV12-3 or TRBV12-4, with 8 bases lining up with TRBD2. The CDR3 runs 14 residues. The V and J ends lost 3 bases and 0 bases, in that order; junction bases with no gene match: 1. CDR3 sequence: CASSLSGSSYEQYF. CDR3 DNA sequence: TGTGCCAGCAGTTTGAGCGGGAGCTCCTACGAGCAGTACTTC.

V usage is TRBV5-6 and J usage is TRBJ2-1, with D perhaps given as TRBD1 or TRBD2 (5 bases each). V was shortened by 4 bases and J by 4 bases, with 27 bases between the two germline ends. CDR3 length: 19 residues. Per the germline V gene, CDR1 is SGHDT and CDR2 is YYEEEE. CDR3 nucleotides: TGTGCCAGCAGCCCCACCCCAGGTAGGGACGGGTTCGTGTACAATGAGCAGTTCTTC. Translating gives CASSPTPGRDGFVYNEQFF.

The rearrangement uses TRBV4-3 and TRBJ2-4; D is unclear. This CDR3 is built from 14 residues. Trimming removed 0 bases at V and 8 bases at J, with 11 bases between. Per the germline V gene, CDR1 is LGHNA and CDR2 is YSLEER. CDR3 DNA sequence: TGCGCCAGCAGCCAAGACGGCAGCCTCGACATTCAGTACTTC. It is translated as CASSQDGSLDIQYF.

As for this clonotype: No conserved phenylalanine or tryptophan is present at the end of the CDR3, so a read error is the likely explanation. This chain joins TRBV20-1 and TRBJ2-1; 9 bases are a match to TRBD2. The CDR3 has 15 residues. Germline assignment: CDR1 DFQATT and CDR2 SNEGSKA (reference sequence). With V trimmed by 3 bases and J by 5 bases, 8 bases remained unmatched. CDR3 sequence: CSASRGGAVNNEQFS. CDR3 nucleotides: TGCAGTGCTAGCCGCGGGGGGGCGGTAAACAATGAGCAGTTCTCC.

This clonotype was observed many times. The chain has TRBV29-1 and TRBJ2-5; D gene uncertain. Germline CDR1 reads SQVTM; CDR2 reads ANQGSEA. The CDR3 sequence is 12 residues long. The V and J ends lost 4 bases and 2 bases respectively, with 8 bases between them. CDR3 protein: CSVALGQETQYF. The CDR3 nucleotides are TGCAGCGTTGCGCTGGGGCAAGAGACCCAGTACTTC.

There are many counts of this clonotype. The chain recombines TRBV5-4 with TRBJ1-1; 8 nucleotides match TRBD1. V lost 3 bases and J lost 11; bases outside the gene matches: 6. The germline CDR1 and CDR2 sequences are SGHNT and YYREEE (reference sequence). This CDR3 is 12 amino acids long. The CDR3 is CASSYQGATAFF. The CDR3 DNA follows: TGTGCCAGCAGCTACCAGGGGGCGACGGCTTTCTTT.

This clonotype has ten or more counts. The J gene is TRBJ1-3, the V gene TRBV3-1; D remains unclear. Germline CDR1 and CDR2: LGHDT and YNNKEL (reference sequence). The V gene lost 0 bases and the J gene lost 0 bases, with 9 bases spanning the gap. The CDR3 runs to 16 residues. The CDR3 sequence: CASSQDRTSSGNTIYF. The CDR3 coding sequence is TGTGCCAGCAGCCAAGATCGAACGAGCTCTGGAAACACCATATATTTT.

V usage is TRBV11-2 and J usage is TRBJ2-1; 7 bases match TRBD2. CDR1 SGHAT and CDR2 FQNNGV come from the germline V gene. CDR3 length: 19 amino acids. V shed 5 bases, J shed 5 bases, and the junction held 21 bases outside the gene matches. CDR3 sequence (DNA): TGTGCCAGCAGCCCCTACTTGGCGGGAGAGGCTGGGGCACACAATGAGCAGTTCTTC. It specifies CASSPYLAGEAGAHNEQFF.

This clonotype was seen ten or more times. The chain carries TRBV29-1 and TRBJ2-5; tentatively, D is TRBD1 (5 bases). The V end lost 1 base, the J end lost 4 bases, and 13 bases lay between the germline ends. The CDR3 covers 14 residues. Germline CDR1 and CDR2: SQVTM and ANQGSEA. DNA for the CDR3: TGCAGCGTTGAAGTATTGCGGCAGGGAGAGACCCAGTACTTC. This encodes CSVEVLRQGETQYF.

This clonotype was picked up many times. The chain combines TRBV28 with TRBJ2-1, with 8 nucleotides matching TRBD2. V dropped 3 bases and J dropped 6; count of bases not matched to a gene: 4. The germline CDR1 and CDR2 sequences are MDHEN and SYDVKM. The CDR3 is 14 residues long. Here the CDR3 DNA reads TGTGCCAGCAGTTTTTTGGCGGGAGGCAATGAGCAGTTCTTC. Translation gives CASSFLAGGNEQFF.

This clonotype occurred many times. The genes are TRBV24-1 and TRBJ2-1; the D gene is possibly TRBD2 (6 bases). Germline loops: CDR1 KGHDR, CDR2 SFDVKD. This CDR3 has 13 amino acids. Trimming removed 2 bases from V and 11 bases from J, with 12 bases in between. The CDR3 DNA follows: TGTGCCACCAGTGATTCGGGACTCCGCAAGCAGTTCTTC. It is translated as CATSDSGLRKQFF.

This clonotype has at least ten counts. The rearrangement joins TRBV7-8 to TRBJ1-1; D call uncertain. In germline, CDR1 is SGHVS, CDR2 FQNEAQ. Trimming left V 2 bases short and J 1 base short, with 5 bases between. The CDR3 runs to 13 residues. The CDR3 is CASSLNQNTEAFF. The CDR3 coding sequence is TGTGCCAGCAGCTTAAATCAGAACACTGAAGCTTTCTTT.

This clonotype came up a few times. J is TRBJ1-2 and V is TRBV7-2; no reliable D call. The CDR3 runs to 13 residues. Germline lookup yields CDR1 SGHTA and CDR2 FQGNSA. V gave up 2 bases and J gave up 10 bases, with 14 bases separating them. CDR3 DNA sequence: TGTGCCAGCAGCTTATCTCCCGGGCAGAACTACACCTTC. Its translation: CASSLSPGQNYTF.

The chain combines TRBV28 with TRBJ1-5, with 9 bases aligning to TRBD1. CDR3 length: 14 amino acids. CDR1 and CDR2 from the germline V gene are MDHEN and SYDVKM. Trimming at V came to 5 bases and at J to 5 bases, leaving 4 bases not matched to a gene. The CDR3 loop reads CASSPDRGDQPQHF. For the CDR3, the DNA is TGTGCCAGCAGTCCAGACAGGGGGGATCAGCCCCAGCATTTT.

This clonotype was picked up a small number of times. The chain employs TRBV6-5 and TRBJ2-5, with a weak D call TRBD1 (5 bases). The germline gives CDR1 MNHEY, CDR2 SVGAGI. This CDR3 has 13 amino acids. Trimming removed 5 bases from V and 5 bases from J, with 12 bases in between. The CDR3 protein is CASSRTTRETQYF. The CDR3 DNA follows: TGTGCCAGCAGTCGGACAACGCGGGAGACCCAGTACTTC.

This clonotype was counted only a few times. This rearrangement joins TRBV6-5 to TRBJ2-5; TRBD1 is a possible D gene (5 bases). The CDR3 runs to 14 residues. V lost 0 bases to trimming and J lost 6 bases, with 11 bases between them. From germline, CDR1 is MNHEY and CDR2 SVGAGI. The CDR3 loop is CASSYSAAGKTQYF. CDR3 in DNA: TGTGCCAGCAGTTACTCGGCGGCAGGGAAGACCCAGTACTTC.

This chain uses TRBV6-5 with TRBJ2-7, with D unresolved. Trimming removed 6 bases from V and 6 bases from J, with 27 bases in between. The CDR3 is 17 residues long. Germline V gene sequence: CDR1 MNHEY, CDR2 SVGAGI. The CDR3 DNA reads as TGTGCCAGCAGCCAGCCGAACCGGGTTGGTAAAACCAGCGAGCAGTACTTC. Translated: CASSQPNRVGKTSEQYF.

The table lists this clonotype with a count of one. The rearrangement links TRBV4-3 to TRBJ2-7; 9 nucleotides match TRBD2. CDR1 and CDR2 (germline): LGHNA, YSLEER. The CDR3 length is 16 residues. The V and J ends lost 4 bases and 1 base, in that order; junction bases with no gene match: 8. The CDR3 nucleotides are TGCGCCAGCAGCCGGGATCAACTAGCGGGTTCCTACGAGCAGTACTTC. Translating it yields CASSRDQLAGSYEQYF.

This clonotype was counted a few times. The CDR3 DNA sequence: TGCGCCAGCAGCTTTCTAGCAGTTACAGATACGCAGTATTTT. Its translation is CASSFLAVTDTQYF. The chain employs TRBV5-1 and TRBJ2-3, with D maybe TRBD2 (5 bases). Germline assignment: CDR1 SGHRS and CDR2 YFSETQ. The CDR3 has 14 residues. Trimming pared 2 bases from V and 3 bases from J, leaving 10 bases between.